These T cell receptor beta chains were read from a single sample in a study of graft-versus-host responses after intestinal transplantation. TCRdb's copy holds only in-frame clones and misses some; the assay was immunoSEQ multiplex PCR. This table holds 14,000 to 15,000 clones, about 60% found once. The material sequenced was ileum tissue, taken 524 days after transplant. The receptors come from a human patient who received an intestinal transplant, so some T cells may come from the graft donor. Each CDR3 is given with its conserved first and last residue. D genes are given only for firm matches. Only some rows state a clone size, as once, few, many or a class for expanded clones.

abundance	d_gene	v_gene	j_gene	CDR3aa	CDR3nt
.	.	TRBV25-1	TRBJ2-3	CASSEEGEPATQYF	TGTGCCAGCAGTGAGGAAGGGGAACCGGCTACGCAGTATTTT
.	TRBD2	TRBV9	TRBJ2-2	CASSVAGGTGELFF	TGTGCCAGCAGCGTAGCGGGGGGGACCGGGGAGCTGTTTTTT
.	.	TRBV12-1	TRBJ1-2	CASSFYRAPGGYTF	TGTGCCAGCAGCTTTTACAGGGCTCCCGGTGGCTACACCTTC
.	.	TRBV29-1	TRBJ1-4	CSVPGLGDEKLFF	TGCAGCGTTCCGGGTCTTGGAGATGAAAAACTGTTTTTT
.	TRBD2	TRBV19	TRBJ2-5	CASSSLRASGGYETQYF	TGTGCCAGCAGTTCCTTACGTGCTAGCGGGGGGTATGAGACCCAGTACTTC
.	TRBD1	TRBV27	TRBJ1-1	CASSFGTGFNTEAFF	TGTGCCAGCAGTTTTGGGACAGGATTTAACACTGAAGCTTTCTTT
few	TRBD1	TRBV5-1	TRBJ1-4	CASQNGTGSEKLFF	TGCGCCAGCCAGAACGGGACAGGGAGTGAAAAACTGTTTTTT
medium-sized	.	TRBV2	TRBJ1-3	CASSEVTGPGNTIYF	TGTGCCAGCAGTGAAGTAACAGGGCCTGGAAACACCATATATTTT
.	TRBD1	TRBV4-3	TRBJ1-4	CASSAQSSLTGEGEKLFF	TGCGCCAGCAGCGCTCAGTCTTCCCTAACAGGGGAAGGGGAAAAACTGTTTTTT
few	TRBD1	TRBV4-3	TRBJ1-3	CASSQGTGTGNTIYF	TGCGCCAGCAGCCAAGGGACAGGGACTGGAAACACCATATATTTT
.	TRBD1	TRBV25-1	TRBJ2-7	CASGGQAPSYEQYF	TGTGCCAGCGGGGGACAGGCCCCCTCCTACGAGCAGTACTTC
.	TRBD2	TRBV29-1	TRBJ2-1	CSVETSGGVYNEQLF	TGCAGCGTTGAAACATCGGGGGGGGTCTACAATGAGCAGCTCTTC
.	TRBD1	TRBV4-1	TRBJ1-1	CASSPHSGGSTEAFF	TGCGCCAGCAGCCCACATTCAGGGGGAAGCACTGAAGCTTTCTTT
.	TRBD2	TRBV4-3	TRBJ2-3	CASSQFSGGAGGTDTQYF	TGCGCCAGCAGCCAATTTAGCGGGGGGGCCGGGGGCACAGATACGCAGTATTTT
.	.	TRBV30	TRBJ2-2	CAWDPGATGELFF	TGTGCCTGGGACCCAGGGGCCACCGGGGAGCTGTTTTTT
.	TRBD1	TRBV30	TRBJ1-1	CAWATGVNTEAFF	TGTGCCTGGGCAACAGGGGTCAACACTGAAGCTTTCTTT
.	.	TRBV5-4	TRBJ2-3	CASSSRTENTDTQYF	TGTGCCAGCAGCTCCAGAACAGAAAACACAGATACGCAGTATTTT
medium-sized	.	TRBV4-3	TRBJ1-4	CASSQDPYSENEKLFF	TGCGCCAGCAGCCAAGACCCCTACTCCGAGAATGAAAAACTGTTTTTT
.	TRBD1	TRBV6-6	TRBJ1-5	CASSYSRDRNQPQHF	TGTGCCAGCAGTTACTCCCGGGACAGGAATCAGCCCCAGCATTTT
.	.	TRBV10-2	TRBJ2-7	CASAFGSLSGEQYF	TGCGCCAGCGCCTTTGGGAGCCTATCTGGGGAGCAGTACTTC
.	.	TRBV7-2	TRBJ1-5	CASSEAGKVQPQHF	TGTGCCAGCAGCGAGGCAGGGAAGGTGCAGCCCCAGCATTTT
.	.	TRBV10-3	TRBJ1-2	CAISGVRQPEDYGYTF	TGTGCCATCAGTGGCGTGAGACAGCCTGAGGACTATGGCTACACCTTC
.	.	TRBV21-1	TRBJ2-6	CASSLVVATQSRANVLTF	TGTGCCAGCAGTCTGGTCGTAGCTACACAAAGTCGGGCCAACGTCCTGACTTTC
.	.	TRBV6-5	TRBJ1-1	CASSTGRNTEAFF	TGTGCCAGCAGTACAGGGAGAAACACTGAAGCTTTCTTT
.	.	TRBV6-4	TRBJ1-2	CASSGGYGYTF	TGTGCCAGCAGTGGCGGCTATGGCTACACCTTC
.	TRBD1	TRBV11-3	TRBJ1-2	CASSLGQGAYGYTF	TGTGCCAGCAGCTTAGGACAGGGGGCCTATGGCTACACCTTC
.	.	TRBV27	TRBJ1-2	CASSLSAGNGYTF	TGTGCCAGCAGTTTATCGGCAGGGAACGGCTACACCTTC
.	.	TRBV10-2	TRBJ1-1	CASRSRGLNTEAFF	TGCGCCAGCAGGTCACGCGGATTGAACACTGAAGCTTTCTTT
.	TRBD1	TRBV12-5	TRBJ1-3	CASGSDRADGNTIYF	TGTGCTAGTGGTTCCGACAGGGCGGACGGAAACACCATATATTTT
.	.	TRBV5-1	TRBJ1-2	CASSLAIGLIYGYTF	TGCGCCAGCAGCTTGGCCATAGGACTGATCTATGGCTACACCTTC
.	.	TRBV4-3	TRBJ2-3	CASSQEMRDTQYF	TGCGCCAGCAGCCAAGAGATGAGGGATACGCAGTATTTT
.	TRBD1	TRBV4-3	TRBJ2-3	CASSQDLGTADTQYF	TGCGCCAGCAGCCAAGATCTTGGGACAGCAGATACGCAGTATTTT
once	.	TRBV11-2	TRBJ1-1	CASSLETSTEAFF	TGTGCCAGCAGCTTGGAGACTTCAACTGAAGCTTTCTTT
few	.	TRBV4-3	TRBJ2-7	CASSQDWQGWNEQYF	TGCGCCAGCAGCCAAGATTGGCAGGGTTGGAACGAGCAGTACTTC
.	.	TRBV30	TRBJ1-2	CAWRGSFNYGYTF	TGTGCCTGGAGGGGCAGTTTTAACTATGGCTACACCTTC
.	TRBD1	TRBV9	TRBJ1-4	CASGLQGADNEKLFF	TGTGCCAGCGGCCTACAGGGGGCCGACAATGAAAAACTGTTTTTT
.	TRBD1	TRBV19	TRBJ1-5	CASSIYRGGHSNQPQHF	TGTGCCAGTAGTATATATCGAGGGGGCCATAGCAATCAGCCCCAGCATTTT
once	.	TRBV7-6	TRBJ1-1	CASSLGPGGETEAFF	TGTGCCAGCAGCTTAGGTCCCGGGGGTGAAACTGAAGCTTTCTTT
.	.	TRBV30	TRBJ1-5	CAWSVPRRDNQPQHF	TGTGCCTGGAGTGTACCGCGGAGGGACAATCAGCCCCAGCATTTT
few	TRBD1	TRBV7-7	TRBJ2-2	CASSLQGVTGELFF	TGTGCCAGCAGCTTACAGGGGGTCACCGGGGAGCTGTTTTTT
.	.	TRBV6-5	TRBJ1-5	CASSYLGPNQPQHF	TGTGCCAGCAGTTACCTGGGGCCCAATCAGCCCCAGCATTTT
.	.	TRBV11-2	TRBJ1-3	CASSIGAISGNTIYF	TGTGCCAGCAGCATAGGGGCGATCTCTGGAAACACCATATATTTT
.	.	TRBV19	TRBJ2-1	CASSGGTYNEQFF	TGTGCCAGTAGTGGTGGGACTTACAATGAGCAGTTCTTC
.	TRBD1	TRBV19	TRBJ2-7	CASTPQTGKLFYEQYF	TGTGCCAGTACCCCCCAGACAGGGAAGCTTTTCTACGAGCAGTACTTC
.	.	TRBV6-5	TRBJ2-7	CASSSQPSGAYEQYF	TGTGCCAGCAGTTCCCAGCCCTCGGGGGCCTACGAGCAGTACTTC
.	TRBD2	TRBV18	TRBJ2-7	CASSRTSGGLTYEQYF	TGTGCCAGCTCACGGACTAGCGGGGGGTTAACCTACGAGCAGTACTTC
few	TRBD1	TRBV6-5	TRBJ1-1	CASSYPGGRTAFF	TGTGCCAGCAGTTACCCAGGGGGCCGGACAGCTTTCTTT
.	.	TRBV14	TRBJ2-7	CASSQVEGARYEQYF	TGTGCCAGCAGCCAAGTGGAAGGGGCGCGGTACGAGCAGTACTTC